In this sample, the clone carrying this T cell receptor beta chain turned up once. The sample is drawn from a study of blood T cells in healthy people across ages. A second PCR of roughly 7 to 11 cycles used a sample-barcoded 5' primer and a J-beta primer mix. MiXCR was run by TCRdb on the 5' RACE reads, yielding one entry per CDR3 protein. There are around 800,000 distinct CDR3 sequences in the sample; 35% to 50% occur only once, and around a sixth lies in the top ten. With 3 bases removed from V and 0 bases from J, the gap between germline ends came to 8 bases. Germline CDR1 and CDR2: MDHEN and SYDVKM. This CDR3 spans 15 amino acids.

The clonotype comes from a man at least 80 years old in good health. Sequenced material: blood. V gene TRBV28 combines with J gene TRBJ1-4; D call uncertain. CDR3 nucleotide sequence: TGTGCCAGCAGTTTCCAGACGGCAACTAATGAAAAACTGTTTTTT. Its protein is CASSFQTATNEKLFF.